A selection of T cell receptor beta chains follows, all from one sample in a study of identifying expanded T cells in peripheral blood. Using immunoSEQ multiplex PCR, the repertoire was profiled, and TCRdb retains in-frame clones only, with some absent. The table records approximately 120,000 clones, approximately 80% of them present only once. Sequencing was carried out using blood. Receptor source: a person aged 18 to 70 in good health. CDR3s include the opening cysteine and the closing phenylalanine or tryptophan. The order of the fields is V gene, D gene, clone size, J gene, CDR3 protein, CDR3 DNA. A D gene is named only where the DNA matches it firmly. Only some rows state a clone size, as once, few, many or a class for expanded clones.

TRBV5-6	TRBD1	few	TRBJ2-2	CASSPSRQGANTGELFF	TGTGCCAGCAGCCCATCCAGACAGGGGGCGAACACCGGGGAGCTGTTTTTT
TRBV6-5	.	.	TRBJ1-2	CASTLDRQNYGYTF	TGTGCCAGCACTTTAGACAGGCAAAACTATGGCTACACCTTC
TRBV7-6	.	.	TRBJ2-1	CASSLGLQATYNEQFF	TGTGCCAGCAGCTTAGGATTGCAGGCCACGTACAATGAGCAGTTCTTC
TRBV4-3	.	.	TRBJ1-3	CASSQEYGDGNTIYF	TGCGCCAGCAGCCAAGAGTATGGGGATGGAAACACCATATATTTT
TRBV6-5	.	.	TRBJ2-6	CASSYSSGANVLTF	TGTGCCAGCAGTTACAGCTCTGGGGCCAACGTCCTGACTTTC
TRBV27	.	.	TRBJ2-7	CASSLSFSRAYEQYF	TGTGCCAGCAGTTTATCGTTCTCCAGGGCCTACGAGCAGTACTTC
TRBV4-2	.	.	TRBJ2-7	CASSQGSEQYF	TGTGCCAGCAGCCAGGGGAGCGAGCAGTACTTC
TRBV9	TRBD1	.	TRBJ2-5	CASSLLGTGGETQYF	TGTGCCAGCAGCCTTTTAGGGACAGGTGGAGAGACCCAGTACTTC
TRBV7-8	.	.	TRBJ2-3	CASSYRTDTQYF	TGTGCCAGCAGCTATCGAACAGATACGCAGTATTTT
TRBV29-1	.	.	TRBJ1-1	CSAVPGNYMNTEAFF	TGCAGCGCCGTGCCAGGGAATTACATGAACACTGAAGCTTTCTTT
TRBV27	.	.	TRBJ1-2	CASSLQGTDGYTF	TGTGCCAGCTCCCTGCAGGGGACGGATGGCTACACCTTC
TRBV30	.	.	TRBJ1-1	CAWSVQKAFF	TGTGCCTGGAGTGTACAGAAAGCTTTCTTT
TRBV7-2	.	.	TRBJ1-5	CASSSQGHQPQHF	TGTGCCAGCAGCTCACAGGGACATCAGCCCCAGCATTTT
TRBV15	.	.	TRBJ1-2	CATSRDSAQLHNYGYTF	TGTGCCACCAGCAGAGATTCGGCCCAGCTTCATAACTATGGCTACACCTTC
TRBV5-1	TRBD1	.	TRBJ1-1	CASGTGTVNTEAFF	TGCGCCAGCGGAACCGGGACAGTGAACACTGAAGCTTTCTTT
TRBV30	.	.	TRBJ1-1	CAWSMNTEAFF	TGTGCCTGGAGTATGAACACTGAAGCTTTCTTT
TRBV7-2	.	.	TRBJ1-1	CASSRVGGTLVEAFF	TGTGCCAGCAGCCGAGTTGGAGGGACTTTGGTTGAAGCTTTCTTT
TRBV19	.	.	TRBJ1-3	CASRTTGNTIYF	TGTGCCAGTAGGACTACCGGAAACACCATATATTTT
TRBV9	.	.	TRBJ1-6	CASSVEDSDSPLHF	TGTGCCAGCAGCGTAGAAGATTCGGATTCACCCCTCCACTTT
TRBV5-1	.	.	TRBJ1-1	CASSSETGLNTEAFF	TGCGCCAGCAGCTCCGAGACAGGTTTGAACACTGAAGCTTTCTTT
TRBV6-1	.	few	TRBJ1-5	CASSWAADSNQPQHF	TGTGCCAGCAGTTGGGCAGCGGATAGCAATCAGCCCCAGCATTTT
TRBV5-1	.	once	TRBJ2-1	CASSTDSADYNEQFF	TGCGCCAGCAGCACCGACAGTGCCGACTACAATGAGCAGTTCTTC
TRBV6-5	.	.	TRBJ1-4	CASSYGGPNEKLFF	TGTGCCAGCAGTTATGGGGGGCCTAATGAAAAACTGTTTTTT
TRBV6-1	.	.	TRBJ1-1	CASSPSGGLPFF	TGTGCCAGCAGCCCAAGTGGGGGTTTGCCTTTCTTT
TRBV18	TRBD1	.	TRBJ1-2	CASSPGTGGFTF	TGTGCCAGCTCACCGGGGACAGGGGGATTCACCTTC
TRBV6-1	.	.	TRBJ1-2	CASSVITGNYGYTF	TGTGCCAGCAGTGTAATCACAGGCAACTATGGCTACACCTTC
TRBV15	.	.	TRBJ2-4	CATRFRQRNIQYF	TGTGCCACCAGGTTCCGTCAGAGGAACATTCAGTACTTC
TRBV7-8	TRBD1	.	TRBJ2-5	CASSQLLWTGDVETQYF	TGTGCCAGCAGCCAGCTGTTATGGACAGGGGATGTTGAGACCCAGTACTTC
TRBV4-3	.	once	TRBJ2-3	CASSQGFRGSSTDTQYF	TGCGCCAGCAGCCAAGGGTTCCGGGGTTCTAGCACAGATACGCAGTATTTT
TRBV2	TRBD1	.	TRBJ1-4	CASRAFSTGGAEEKLFF	TGTGCCAGCAGAGCTTTTAGTACAGGGGGCGCAGAGGAAAAACTGTTTTTT
TRBV29-1	TRBD1	once	TRBJ1-2	CSVVGGRTNYGYTF	TGCAGCGTTGTAGGGGGCAGGACTAACTATGGCTACACCTTC
TRBV11-1	.	.	TRBJ2-7	CASSLRRSSYEQYF	TGTGCCAGCAGCTTAAGGAGGAGCTCCTACGAGCAGTACTTC
TRBV7-2	.	few	TRBJ2-4	CATQVSGIAKNIQYF	TGTGCCACCCAAGTTAGCGGAATAGCCAAAAACATTCAGTACTTC
TRBV11-3	.	.	TRBJ2-2	CASSGYSENTGELFF	TGTGCCAGCAGCGGATACAGCGAGAACACCGGGGAGCTGTTTTTT
TRBV7-3	.	.	TRBJ1-2	CASSLNSGSDGYTF	TGTGCCAGCAGCTTAAATTCAGGGTCTGATGGCTACACCTTC
TRBV11-2	TRBD2	.	TRBJ2-3	CASSLRGRADTQYF	TGTGCCAGCAGCTTAAGAGGGAGGGCAGATACGCAGTATTTT
TRBV4-2	TRBD1	.	TRBJ2-3	CASSFTLGQGEDTQYF	TGTGCCAGCAGTTTCACCCTAGGACAGGGGGAGGATACGCAGTATTTT